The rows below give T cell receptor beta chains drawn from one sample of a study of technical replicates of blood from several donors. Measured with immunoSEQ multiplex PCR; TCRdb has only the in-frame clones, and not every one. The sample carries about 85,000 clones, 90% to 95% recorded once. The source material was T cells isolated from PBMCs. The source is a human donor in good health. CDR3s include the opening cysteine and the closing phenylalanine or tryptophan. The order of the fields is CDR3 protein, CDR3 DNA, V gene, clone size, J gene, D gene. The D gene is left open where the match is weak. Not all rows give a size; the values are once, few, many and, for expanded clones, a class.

CASSPGNSMIREKLFF,TGTGCCAGCAGTCCCGGGAACTCGATGATTCGGGAAAAACTGTTTTTT,TRBV27,-,TRBJ1-4,-
CASSLAGDGYGYTF,TGTGCCAGCAGCTTGGCCGGGGATGGGTATGGCTACACCTTC,TRBV5-5,-,TRBJ1-2,-
CASSFLRTGSSYEQYF,TGTGCCAGCAGCTTTCTTCGGACAGGGAGCTCCTACGAGCAGTACTTC,TRBV7-9,-,TRBJ2-7,TRBD1
CSAGQGSYEQYF,TGTAGCGCCGGACAGGGTTCCTACGAGCAGTACTTC,TRBV28,-,TRBJ2-7,TRBD1
CAWKRGNQPQHF,TGTGCCTGGAAAAGGGGTAATCAGCCCCAGCATTTT,TRBV30,-,TRBJ1-5,-
CASSERENLYNEQFF,TGTGCCAGCAGTGAAAGGGAGAACCTCTACAATGAGCAGTTCTTC,TRBV2,-,TRBJ2-1,-
CASSLATSGGAQYF,TGTGCCAGCAGCTTGGCGACTAGCGGGGGGGCCCAGTACTTC,TRBV5-6,-,TRBJ2-5,TRBD2
CASSLRGGRETDTQYF,TGTGCCAGCAGCCTCCGGGGGGGACGAGAGACAGATACGCAGTATTTT,TRBV7-2,-,TRBJ2-3,TRBD2
CASSLSPWTGRLYEQYF,TGTGCCAGCAGCTTATCCCCATGGACAGGGAGGCTCTACGAGCAGTACTTC,TRBV7-9,-,TRBJ2-7,TRBD1
CASSLAGVKQTQYF,TGTGCCAGCAGCTTAGCGGGGGTAAAGCAGACCCAGTACTTC,TRBV11-3,-,TRBJ2-5,-
CASSIRDSHNEQFF,TGTGCCAGCAGCATCCGGGACAGCCACAATGAGCAGTTCTTC,TRBV5-6,-,TRBJ2-1,TRBD1
CASSLGTGQDTQYF,TGTGCCAGCAGCTTAGGGACAGGCCAAGATACGCAGTATTTT,TRBV7-9,-,TRBJ2-3,TRBD1
CASSPYGGNTNEQYF,TGCGCCAGCAGTCCCTACGGGGGGAACACAAACGAGCAGTACTTC,TRBV5-1,-,TRBJ2-7,TRBD2
CASSPDRALEKLFF,TGTGCCAGCAGCCCCGACAGAGCTCTTGAAAAACTGTTTTTT,TRBV4-2,-,TRBJ1-4,-
CASTRDSLLSYGYTF,TGTGCCAGTACCCGGGACAGCCTGCTCTCCTATGGCTACACCTTC,TRBV19,-,TRBJ1-2,TRBD1
CASSPGTSGSGEQFF,TGCGCCAGCAGCCCGGGGACTAGCGGGAGCGGTGAGCAGTTCTTC,TRBV5-1,-,TRBJ2-1,TRBD2
CASRKLATDSNQPQHF,TGTGCCAGCAGAAAGTTGGCAACCGATAGCAATCAGCCCCAGCATTTT,TRBV2,-,TRBJ1-5,-
CASSLDPGPYEQYF,TGTGCCAGCAGCTTAGATCCAGGCCCGTACGAGCAGTACTTC,TRBV11-2,-,TRBJ2-7,-
CASSTRRQVTNTEAFF,TGTGCCAGCAGCACAAGGAGACAGGTTACCAACACTGAAGCTTTCTTT,TRBV13,-,TRBJ1-1,-
CASSQSSQAFF,TGCGCCAGCAGCCAGAGCTCCCAAGCTTTCTTT,TRBV4-1,few,TRBJ1-1,-
CASGLVQGRNLFSYEQYF,TGTGCTAGTGGTTTGGTACAGGGAAGAAACCTCTTCTCCTACGAGCAGTACTTC,TRBV12-5,-,TRBJ2-7,-
CAISEWTGTSSHNEQFF,TGTGCCATCAGTGAGTGGACCGGGACTAGCAGCCACAATGAGCAGTTCTTC,TRBV10-3,-,TRBJ2-1,TRBD2
CASNPAGAYEQYF,TGTGCCAGCAATCCAGCGGGGGCCTACGAGCAGTACTTC,TRBV28,-,TRBJ2-7,TRBD2
CASSSLAGGENTGELFF,TGTGCCAGTAGTTCACTAGCGGGAGGGGAGAACACCGGGGAGCTGTTTTTT,TRBV19,-,TRBJ2-2,TRBD2
CASSLYAGGESYEQYF,TGCGCCAGCAGTCTTTATGCAGGGGGAGAATCCTACGAGCAGTACTTC,TRBV4-1,-,TRBJ2-7,TRBD1
CATGERAGGETQYF,TGTGCCACCGGTGAGAGGGCAGGGGGAGAGACCCAGTACTTC,TRBV19,-,TRBJ2-5,TRBD1
CASSYSAGGFYGYTF,TGTGCCAGCAGTTACTCGGCGGGAGGATTCTATGGCTACACCTTC,TRBV6-5,-,TRBJ1-2,-
CASSLYLNRFRSQHF,TGTGCCAGCAGCCTCTACCTCAACAGGTTCCGGTCCCAGCATTTT,TRBV28,-,TRBJ1-5,-
CASSPGQGQDTQYF,TGCGCCAGCAGCCCGGGACAGGGGCAGGATACGCAGTATTTT,TRBV5-1,-,TRBJ2-3,TRBD1
CASSYWTSGYEQYF,TGTGCCAGCTCCTACTGGACTAGCGGATACGAGCAGTACTTC,TRBV6-1,once,TRBJ2-7,TRBD2
CASSLNRVGGETQYF,TGTGCCAGCAGCTTAAACCGCGTGGGGGGGGAGACCCAGTACTTC,TRBV11-2,-,TRBJ2-5,TRBD2
CASSLGWTGGDEKLFF,TGTGCCAGCAGCTTAGGCTGGACAGGGGGGGATGAAAAACTGTTTTTT,TRBV7-9,few,TRBJ1-4,TRBD1
CASSVRGQLNSGANVLTF,TGTGCCAGCAGTGTTCGGGGACAGCTGAACTCTGGGGCCAACGTCCTGACTTTC,TRBV6-9,-,TRBJ2-6,TRBD1
CASSSNRVAYEQYF,TGTGCCAGCAGCTCCAACAGGGTCGCCTACGAGCAGTACTTC,TRBV5-8,once,TRBJ2-7,-
CASSVTSGSSEQYF,TGTGCCAGCAGCGTGACTAGCGGGAGTTCCGAGCAGTACTTC,TRBV9,-,TRBJ2-7,TRBD2
CASSPRTGVQETQYF,TGTGCCAGCAGCCCGAGGACAGGAGTCCAAGAGACCCAGTACTTC,TRBV7-9,-,TRBJ2-5,TRBD1
CASSLDGATNEKLFF,TGTGCCAGCAGCTTAGACGGTGCAACTAATGAAAAACTGTTTTTT,TRBV7-6,-,TRBJ1-4,-
CASWDGGRAQETQYF,TGTGCCAGCTGGGATGGCGGGAGGGCTCAAGAGACCCAGTACTTC,TRBV28,-,TRBJ2-5,TRBD2
CASSSGQNEKLFF,TGTGCCAGCAGTTCGGGACAGAATGAAAAACTGTTTTTT,TRBV28,-,TRBJ1-4,TRBD1
CASSLAGERGYSYEQYF,TGCGCCAGCAGCTTGGCCGGCGAGCGGGGGTACTCCTACGAGCAGTACTTC,TRBV5-1,-,TRBJ2-7,TRBD2
CASSSGGSSSYNSPLHF,TGCGCCAGCAGCTCAGGGGGCTCCAGCTCCTATAATTCACCCCTCCACTTT,TRBV5-1,-,TRBJ1-6,TRBD1
CASSSDSNTEAFF,TGTGCCAGCAGCTCTGACAGCAACACTGAAGCTTTCTTT,TRBV7-3,-,TRBJ1-1,-
CASSLLRGRHLNTEAFF,TGTGCCAGCAGCTTGTTAAGAGGGCGGCATTTGAACACTGAAGCTTTCTTT,TRBV7-8,-,TRBJ1-1,-
CASSPTANTEAFF,TGTGCCAGCTCGCCCACAGCGAACACTGAAGCTTTCTTT,TRBV18,-,TRBJ1-1,-